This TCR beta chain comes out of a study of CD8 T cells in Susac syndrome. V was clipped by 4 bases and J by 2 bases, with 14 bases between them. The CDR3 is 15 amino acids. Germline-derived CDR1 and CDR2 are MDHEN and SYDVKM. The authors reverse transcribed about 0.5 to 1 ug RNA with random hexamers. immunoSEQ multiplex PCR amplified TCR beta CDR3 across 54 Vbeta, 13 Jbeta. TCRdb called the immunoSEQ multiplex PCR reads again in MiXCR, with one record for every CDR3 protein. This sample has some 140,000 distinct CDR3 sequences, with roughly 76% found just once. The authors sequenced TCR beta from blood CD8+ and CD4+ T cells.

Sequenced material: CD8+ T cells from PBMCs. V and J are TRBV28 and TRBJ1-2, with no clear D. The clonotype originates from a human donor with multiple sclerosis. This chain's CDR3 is CASSSAWVTNYGYTF. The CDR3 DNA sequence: TGTGCCAGCAGTTCCGCTTGGGTCACCAACTATGGCTACACCTTC.